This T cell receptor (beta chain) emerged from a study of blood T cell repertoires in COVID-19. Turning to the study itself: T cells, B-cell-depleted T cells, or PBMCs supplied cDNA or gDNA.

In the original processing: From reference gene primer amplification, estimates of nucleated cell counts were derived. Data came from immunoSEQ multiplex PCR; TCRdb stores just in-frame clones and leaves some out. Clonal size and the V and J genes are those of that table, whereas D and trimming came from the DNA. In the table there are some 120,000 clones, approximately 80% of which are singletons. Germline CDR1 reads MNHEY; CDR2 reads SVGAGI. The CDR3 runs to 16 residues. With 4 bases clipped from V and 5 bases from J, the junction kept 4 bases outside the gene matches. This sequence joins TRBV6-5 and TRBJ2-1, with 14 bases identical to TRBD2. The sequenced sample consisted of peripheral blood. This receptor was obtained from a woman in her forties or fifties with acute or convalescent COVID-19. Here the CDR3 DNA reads TGTGCCAGCAGTTCCTGGACTAGCGGGAGGAACAATGAGCAGTTCTTC. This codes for CASSSWTSGRNNEQFF.